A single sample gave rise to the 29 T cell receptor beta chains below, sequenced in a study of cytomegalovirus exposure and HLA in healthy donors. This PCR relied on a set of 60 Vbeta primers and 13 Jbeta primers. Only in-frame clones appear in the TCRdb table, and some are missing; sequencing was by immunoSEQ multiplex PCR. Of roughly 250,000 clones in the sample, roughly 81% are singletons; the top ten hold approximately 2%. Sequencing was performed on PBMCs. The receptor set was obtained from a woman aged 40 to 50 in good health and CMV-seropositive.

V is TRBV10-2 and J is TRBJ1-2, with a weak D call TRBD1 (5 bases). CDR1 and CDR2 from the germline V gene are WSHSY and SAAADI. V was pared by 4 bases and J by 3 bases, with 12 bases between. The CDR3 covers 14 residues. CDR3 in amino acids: CASSGEVTDYGYTF. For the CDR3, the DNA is TGCGCCAGCAGTGGTGAAGTGACAGACTATGGCTACACCTTC.

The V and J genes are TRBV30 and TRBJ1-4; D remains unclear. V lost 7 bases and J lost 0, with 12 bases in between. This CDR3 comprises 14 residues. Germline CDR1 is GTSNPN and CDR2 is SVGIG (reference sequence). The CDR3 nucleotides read TGTGCCTCATTGTCACACGCAACTAATGAAAAACTGTTTTTT. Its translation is CASLSHATNEKLFF.

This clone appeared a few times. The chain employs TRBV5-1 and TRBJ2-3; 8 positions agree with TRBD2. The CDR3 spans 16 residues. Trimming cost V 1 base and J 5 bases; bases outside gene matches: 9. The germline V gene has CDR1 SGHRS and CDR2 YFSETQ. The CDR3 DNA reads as TGCGCCAGCAGCTTGTTTGGTAGCGGGAATGGAGATACGCAGTATTTT. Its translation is CASSLFGSGNGDTQYF.

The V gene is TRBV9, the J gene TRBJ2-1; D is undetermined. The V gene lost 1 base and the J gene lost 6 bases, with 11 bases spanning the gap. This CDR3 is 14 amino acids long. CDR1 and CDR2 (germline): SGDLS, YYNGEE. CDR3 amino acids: CASSVNWAGNEQFF. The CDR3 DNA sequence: TGTGCCAGCAGCGTAAATTGGGCCGGCAATGAGCAGTTCTTC. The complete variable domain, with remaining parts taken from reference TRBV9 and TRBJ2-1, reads DSGVTQTPKHLITATGQRVTLRCSPRSGDLSVYWYQQSLDQGLQFLIQYYNGEERAKGNILERFSAQQFPDLHSELNLSSLELGDSALYFCASSVNWAGNEQFFGPGTRLTVL.

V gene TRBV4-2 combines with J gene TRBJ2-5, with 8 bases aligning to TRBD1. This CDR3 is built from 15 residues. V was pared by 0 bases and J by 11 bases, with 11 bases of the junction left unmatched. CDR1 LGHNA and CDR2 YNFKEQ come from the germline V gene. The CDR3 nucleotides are TGTGCCAGCAGCCAAGATTGGACAGGGAGGAGGGAGCAGTACTTC. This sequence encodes CASSQDWTGRREQYF.

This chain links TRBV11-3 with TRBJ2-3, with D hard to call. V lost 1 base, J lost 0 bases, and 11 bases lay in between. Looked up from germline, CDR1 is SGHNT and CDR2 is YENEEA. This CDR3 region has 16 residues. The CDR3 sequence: CASSLGAATSTDTQYF. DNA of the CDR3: TGTGCCAGCAGCTTAGGCGCGGCTACTAGCACAGATACGCAGTATTTT.

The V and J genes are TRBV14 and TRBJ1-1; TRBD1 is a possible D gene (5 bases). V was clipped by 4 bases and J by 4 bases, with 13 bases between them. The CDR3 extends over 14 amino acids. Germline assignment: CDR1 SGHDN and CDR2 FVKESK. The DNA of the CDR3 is TGTGCCAGCAGCCCGCGGGGCCGCGGCACTGAAGCTTTCTTT. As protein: CASSPRGRGTEAFF.

In DNA form, the CDR3 reads TGTGCCAGCTCACCCCTGGGGACAGAGAACACTGAAGCTTTCTTT. Residues: CASSPLGTENTEAFF. The chain has TRBV18 and TRBJ1-1, with 7 nucleotides matching TRBD1. CDR3 size: 15 residues. The ends lost 3 bases at V and 1 base at J; junction bases unmatched: 5. The V gene's germline CDR1 is KGHSH and CDR2 LQKENI.

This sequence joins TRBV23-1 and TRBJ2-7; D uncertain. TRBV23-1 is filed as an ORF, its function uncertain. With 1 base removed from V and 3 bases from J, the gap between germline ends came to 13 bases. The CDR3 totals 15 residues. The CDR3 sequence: CASSQFAVRSYEQYF. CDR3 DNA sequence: TGCGCCAGCAGTCAATTCGCTGTACGCAGCTACGAGCAGTACTTC.

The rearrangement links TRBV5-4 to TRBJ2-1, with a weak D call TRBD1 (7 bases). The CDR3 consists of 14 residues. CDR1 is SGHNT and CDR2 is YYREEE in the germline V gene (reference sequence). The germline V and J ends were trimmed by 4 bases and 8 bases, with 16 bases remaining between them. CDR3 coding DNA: TGTGCCAGCAGCCAGGGGGGCCGACGGGATGAGCAGTTCTTC. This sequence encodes CASSQGGRRDEQFF.

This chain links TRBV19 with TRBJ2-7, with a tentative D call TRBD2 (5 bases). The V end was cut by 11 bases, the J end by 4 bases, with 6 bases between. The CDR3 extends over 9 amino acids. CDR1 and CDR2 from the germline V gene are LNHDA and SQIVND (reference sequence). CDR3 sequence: CAGEYEQYF. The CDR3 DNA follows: TGTGCCGGGGAGTACGAGCAGTACTTC.

This chain's CDR3 is CASSIHAPDRTNEQYF. CDR3 in DNA: TGTGCCAGTAGTATCCACGCCCCCGACAGGACGAACGAGCAGTACTTC. V is TRBV19 and J is TRBJ2-7, with D maybe TRBD1 (6 bases). This CDR3 spans 16 amino acids. V lost 3 bases and J lost 5, with 20 bases in between. Germline values: CDR1 LNHDA, CDR2 SQIVND (reference sequence).

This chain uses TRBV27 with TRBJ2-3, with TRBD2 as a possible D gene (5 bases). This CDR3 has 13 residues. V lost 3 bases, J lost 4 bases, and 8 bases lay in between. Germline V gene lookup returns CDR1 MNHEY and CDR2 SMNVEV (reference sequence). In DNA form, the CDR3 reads TGTGCCAGCAGTTTCCTACTAGCAGATACGCAGTATTTT. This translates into CASSFLLADTQYF.

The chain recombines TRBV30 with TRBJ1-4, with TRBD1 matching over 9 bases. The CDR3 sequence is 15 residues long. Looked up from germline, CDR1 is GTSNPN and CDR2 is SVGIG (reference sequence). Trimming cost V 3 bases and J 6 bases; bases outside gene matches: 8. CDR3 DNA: TGTGCCTGGAGGATGACCGGGACAGGGTATGAAAAACTGTTTTTT. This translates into CAWRMTGTGYEKLFF. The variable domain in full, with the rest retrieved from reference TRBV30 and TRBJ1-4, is SQTIHQWPATLVQPVGSPLSLECTVEGTSNPNLYWYRQAAGRGLQLLFYSVGIGQISSEVPQNLSASRPQDRQFILSSKKLLLSDSGFYLCAWRMTGTGYEKLFFGSGTQLSVL.

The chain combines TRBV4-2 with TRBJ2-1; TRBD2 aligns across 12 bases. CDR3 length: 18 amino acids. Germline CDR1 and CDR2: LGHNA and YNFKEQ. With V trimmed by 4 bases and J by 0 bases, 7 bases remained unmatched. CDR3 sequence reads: CASSLRLAGASSYNEQFF. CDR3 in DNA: TGTGCCAGCAGCCTCCGACTAGCGGGGGCCAGCTCCTACAATGAGCAGTTCTTC.

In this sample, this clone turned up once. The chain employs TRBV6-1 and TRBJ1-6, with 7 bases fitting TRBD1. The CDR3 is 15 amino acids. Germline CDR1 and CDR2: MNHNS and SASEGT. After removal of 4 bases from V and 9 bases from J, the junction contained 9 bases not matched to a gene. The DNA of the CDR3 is TGTGCCAGCAGTGGGGCATACCAGGGGGGTTCACCCCTCCACTTT. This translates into CASSGAYQGGSPLHF.

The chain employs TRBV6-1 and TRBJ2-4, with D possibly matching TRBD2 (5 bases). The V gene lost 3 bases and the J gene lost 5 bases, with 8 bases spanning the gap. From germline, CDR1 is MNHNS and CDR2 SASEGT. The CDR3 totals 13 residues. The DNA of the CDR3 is TGTGCCAGCAGTGATCCGCGGGAAAACATTCAGTACTTC. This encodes CASSDPRENIQYF.

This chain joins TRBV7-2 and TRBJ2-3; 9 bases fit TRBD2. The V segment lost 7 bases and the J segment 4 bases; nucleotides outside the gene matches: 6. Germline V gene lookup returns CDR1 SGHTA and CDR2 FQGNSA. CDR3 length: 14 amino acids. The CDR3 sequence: CASIMVAGADTQYF. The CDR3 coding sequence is TGTGCCAGCATCATGGTAGCGGGAGCAGATACGCAGTATTTT. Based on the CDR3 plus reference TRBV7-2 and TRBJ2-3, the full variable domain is GAGVSQSPSNKVTEKGKDVELRCDPISGHTALYWYRQSLGQGLEFLIYFQGNSAPDKSGLPSDRFSAERTGGSVSTLTIQRTQQEDSAVYLCASIMVAGADTQYFGPGTRLTVL.

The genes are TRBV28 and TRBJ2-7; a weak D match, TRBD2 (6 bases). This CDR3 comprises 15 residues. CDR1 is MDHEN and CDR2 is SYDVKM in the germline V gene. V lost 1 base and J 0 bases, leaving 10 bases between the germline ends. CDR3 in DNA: TGTGCCAGCAGTTTATATGGGGGAGGCTCCTACGAGCAGTACTTC. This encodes CASSLYGGGSYEQYF.

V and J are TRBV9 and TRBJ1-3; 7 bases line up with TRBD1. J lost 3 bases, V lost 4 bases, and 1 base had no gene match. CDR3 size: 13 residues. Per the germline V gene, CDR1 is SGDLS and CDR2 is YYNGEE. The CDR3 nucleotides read TGTGCCAGCAGCAACAGGGGTGGAAACACCATATATTTT. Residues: CASSNRGGNTIYF.

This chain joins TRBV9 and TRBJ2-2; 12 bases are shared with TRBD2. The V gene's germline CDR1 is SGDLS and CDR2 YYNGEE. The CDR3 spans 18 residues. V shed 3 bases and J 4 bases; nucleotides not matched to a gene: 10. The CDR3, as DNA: TGTGCCAGCAGCGATGGTCTAGCGGGAGGGGAGGGCACCGGGGAGCTGTTTTTT. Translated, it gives CASSDGLAGGEGTGELFF.

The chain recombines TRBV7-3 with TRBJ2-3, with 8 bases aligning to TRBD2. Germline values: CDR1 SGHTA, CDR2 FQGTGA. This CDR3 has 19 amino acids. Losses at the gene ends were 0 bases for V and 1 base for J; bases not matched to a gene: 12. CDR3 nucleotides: TGTGCCAGCAGCTTAACCCCCGGGGGGGCGGGAGGTCGCACAGATACGCAGTATTTT. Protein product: CASSLTPGGAGGRTDTQYF.

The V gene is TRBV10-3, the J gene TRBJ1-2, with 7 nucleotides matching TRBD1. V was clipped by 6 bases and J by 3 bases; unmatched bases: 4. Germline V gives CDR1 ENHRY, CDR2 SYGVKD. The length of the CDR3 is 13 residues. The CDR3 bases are TGTGCCATCAGCAGACAGGGAGACTATGGCTACACCTTC. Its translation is CAISRQGDYGYTF.

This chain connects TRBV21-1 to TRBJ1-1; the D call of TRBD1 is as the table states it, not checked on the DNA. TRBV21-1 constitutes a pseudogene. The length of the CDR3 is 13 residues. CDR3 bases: TGTGCCAGCAGCGCGCAGGGAAACACTGAAGCTTTCTTT. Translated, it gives CASSAQGNTEAFF.

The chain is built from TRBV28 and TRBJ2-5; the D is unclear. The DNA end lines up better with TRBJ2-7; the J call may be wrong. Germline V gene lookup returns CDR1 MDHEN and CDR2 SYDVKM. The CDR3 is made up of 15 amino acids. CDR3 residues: CASSLPPGSPYEQYF. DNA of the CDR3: TGTGCCAGCAGTTTACCCCCAGGTTCCCCCTACGAGCAGTACTTC.

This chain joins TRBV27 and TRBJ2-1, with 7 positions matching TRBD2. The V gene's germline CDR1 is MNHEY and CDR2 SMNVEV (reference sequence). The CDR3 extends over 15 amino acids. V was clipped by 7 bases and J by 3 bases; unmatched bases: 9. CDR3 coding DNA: TGTGCCAGCAATAATGACGTAGCGGGCTACAATGAGCAGTTCTTC. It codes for CASNNDVAGYNEQFF.

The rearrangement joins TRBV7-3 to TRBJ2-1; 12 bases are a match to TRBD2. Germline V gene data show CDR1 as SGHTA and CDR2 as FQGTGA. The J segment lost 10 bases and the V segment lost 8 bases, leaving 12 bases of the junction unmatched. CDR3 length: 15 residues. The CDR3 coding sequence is TGTGCCAGCGGATCGGGACTAGCGGGTTTCGGGGAGCAGTTCTTC. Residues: CASGSGLAGFGEQFF.

The chain's CDR3 is CATSRVPEGEQFF. In nucleotides, the CDR3 is TGTGCCACCAGCAGAGTGCCAGAGGGTGAGCAGTTCTTC. J is TRBJ2-1 and V is TRBV15; tentatively, D is TRBD2 (5 bases). V was clipped by 1 base and J by 9 bases, with 10 bases between them. This CDR3 comprises 13 residues. Per germline, CDR1 LNHNV and CDR2 YYDKDF (reference sequence).

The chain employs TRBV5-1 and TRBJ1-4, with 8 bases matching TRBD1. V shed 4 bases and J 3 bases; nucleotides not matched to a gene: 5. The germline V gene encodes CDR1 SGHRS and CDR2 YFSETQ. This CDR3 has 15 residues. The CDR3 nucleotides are TGCGCCAGCAGCCCCGGGACAGGTTCTAATGAAAAACTGTTTTTT. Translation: CASSPGTGSNEKLFF.